This T cell receptor (beta chain) was captured by sequencing in a study of T cell repertoires in cytomegalovirus infection. Trimming left V 5 bases short and J 2 bases short, with 9 bases between. The CDR3 covers 13 residues. Overall study findings and caveats: Cumulated frequencies of public TCR beta families served to identify carriers of CMV plus the relevant HLA.

TCRdb itself ran the reads through MiXCR, one entry per CDR3 protein. Seen here are approximately 630,000 distinct CDR3 sequences, roughly a quarter observed once, and the top ten hold around 7.6%. In its sample, this clonotype was seen many times. As yet, its antigen is unknown. The sequenced sample was CD8+ T cells from PBMCs. This clonotype was sampled from a human donor in good health (CMV status not recorded). Some clones in this sample may be carry-over from other donors' samples. This chain links TRBV12-3 or TRBV12-4 with TRBJ2-5; D is unclear. The CDR3 coding sequence is TGTGCCAGCAGTCTCCAAGGACAAGAGACCCAGTACTTC. It is translated as CASSLQGQETQYF.